This T cell receptor beta chain was captured in a study of blood T cell repertoires in COVID-19. This CDR3 has 15 residues. Germline V gene data show CDR1 as SGHRS and CDR2 as YFSETQ. Trimming took off 0 bases at V and 3 bases at J, with 12 bases between the two ends. This clone was seen a handful of times. The method was immunoSEQ multiplex PCR; TCRdb's version includes in-frame clones alone and lacks a portion of them. This table has under 300,000 clones, roughly 80% appearing once. The chain joins TRBV5-1 to TRBJ1-1; tentative D call: TRBD1 (5 bases). The sequence came from a woman between 40 and 55 years old with active or convalescent COVID-19. The source material was peripheral blood. Here the CDR3 reads CASSLAGGGDTEAFF. CDR3 in DNA: TGCGCCAGCAGCTTGGCTGGGGGAGGGGACACTGAAGCTTTCTTT. Supplemented by reference TRBV5-1 and TRBJ1-1, the full variable domain reads KAGVTQTPRYLIKTRGQQVTLSCSPISGHRSVSWYQQTPGQGLQFLFEYFSETQRNKGNFPGRFSGRQFSNSRSEMNVSTLELGDSALYLCASSLAGGGDTEAFFGQGTRLTVV.